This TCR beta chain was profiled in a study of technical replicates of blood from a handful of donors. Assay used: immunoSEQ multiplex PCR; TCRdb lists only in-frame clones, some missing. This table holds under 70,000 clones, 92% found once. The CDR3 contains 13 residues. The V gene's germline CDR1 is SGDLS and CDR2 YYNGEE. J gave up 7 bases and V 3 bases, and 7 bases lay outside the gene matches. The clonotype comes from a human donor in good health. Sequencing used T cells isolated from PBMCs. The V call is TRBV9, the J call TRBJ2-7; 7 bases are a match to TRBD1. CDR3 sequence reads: CASSATGTGEQYF. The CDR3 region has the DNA TGTGCCAGCAGCGCGACAGGGACGGGGGAGCAGTACTTC.